These 32 T cell receptor beta chains share one sample of origin, sequenced in a study of blood T cell repertoires in COVID-19. Sequencing was performed with immunoSEQ multiplex PCR; in TCRdb, only in-frame clones are kept and a portion is missing. This sample has 200,000 to 300,000 clones, with 91% found just once. What was sequenced was peripheral blood. The receptors were gathered from a person aged 18 to 35 with COVID-19, enrolled during active disease.

J is TRBJ1-2 and V is TRBV24-1, with D maybe TRBD1 (5 bases). V was trimmed by 7 bases and J by 7 bases, leaving 12 bases between them. The CDR3 runs 12 residues. Germline CDR1 and CDR2: KGHDR and SFDVKD. CDR3 loop: CATRPQGFGYTF. The CDR3 DNA reads TGTGCCACCAGGCCCCAGGGCTTTGGCTACACCTTC.

The CDR3 nucleotides read TGTGCCAGCAGCTTGGCTCGCGTGCAGGGTGACACCGGGGAGCTGTTTTTT. Protein: CASSLARVQGDTGELFF. The V call is TRBV5-4, the J call TRBJ2-2; a weak D match, TRBD1 (5 bases). The length of the CDR3 is 17 residues. Trimming stripped 0 bases from V and 3 bases from J, with 15 bases between. Germline V lookup: CDR1 SGHNT, CDR2 YYREEE (reference sequence).

To note about this clone: Other DNA sequences within the sample encode an identical CDR3. The CDR3 spells CASSLGRGEQYF. The CDR3 DNA reads as TGTGCCAGCAGCTTAGGCCGGGGGGAGCAGTACTTC. This rearrangement joins TRBV13 to TRBJ2-7, with D possibly matching TRBD2 (6 bases). Trimming cost V 0 bases and J 7 bases, with 7 bases left between them. Germline lookup yields CDR1 PRHDT and CDR2 FYEKMQ (reference sequence). This CDR3 is built from 12 residues.

The V call is TRBV28, the J call TRBJ2-4; D is ambiguous. Between the trimmed V and J ends, which lost 2 bases and 0 bases, there was a span of 5 bases. This CDR3 is built from 14 residues. The germline V gene has CDR1 MDHEN and CDR2 SYDVKM. CDR3 nucleotide sequence: TGTGCCAGCAGTTTACGGTTAGCCAAAAACATTCAGTACTTC. It encodes CASSLRLAKNIQYF.

The chain is built from TRBV10-2 and TRBJ1-2, with TRBD1 matching over 7 bases. This CDR3 is 14 amino acids long. Unmatched junction bases numbered 5, after V lost 0 bases and J lost 7 bases. Germline loops: CDR1 WSHSY, CDR2 SAAADI. The CDR3 loop reads CASSESDRHGGYTF. CDR3 bases: TGCGCCAGCAGTGAGTCGGACAGGCACGGTGGCTACACCTTC.

The rearrangement links TRBV29-1 to TRBJ2-3; 10 bases map to TRBD1. Germline CDR1 reads SQVTM; CDR2 reads ANQGSEA. The CDR3 contains 15 residues. The J segment lost 2 bases and the V segment lost 6 bases, leaving 8 bases of the junction unmatched. CDR3 in amino acids: CSVGGTGVNTDTQYF. The CDR3 DNA reads as TGCAGCGTGGGTGGGACAGGGGTTAACACAGATACGCAGTATTTT.

This clone occurred a few times. V usage is TRBV7-9 and J usage is TRBJ2-1, with 7 bases fitting TRBD2. The germline V gene has CDR1 SEHNR and CDR2 FQNEAQ (reference sequence). V trimming: 7 bases; J trimming: 9 bases; junction bases outside the gene matches: 12. This CDR3 comprises 14 residues. CDR3 sequence: CASTMGGLRGEQFF. CDR3 nucleotides: TGTGCCAGCACCATGGGAGGGTTGCGCGGTGAGCAGTTCTTC.

V usage is TRBV10-3 and J usage is TRBJ1-1; 7 nucleotides agree with TRBD1. This CDR3 spans 14 amino acids. V dropped 3 bases and J dropped 6; count of bases not matched to a gene: 7. Germline V lookup: CDR1 ENHRY, CDR2 SYGVKD. CDR3 DNA: TGTGCCATCAGTGATGGCAGGGGGTCAGCTGAAGCTTTCTTT. It is translated as CAISDGRGSAEAFF.

The rearrangement joins TRBV20-1 to TRBJ1-1; D is uncertain. Germline CDR1 is DFQATT and CDR2 is SNEGSKA (reference sequence). This CDR3 comprises 14 residues. V was pared by 3 bases and J by 9 bases, with 20 bases between. CDR3 DNA sequence: TGCAGTGCTAGTTTGTTTGGGGTTTGGGAGAAAGCTTTCTTT. Its protein product is CSASLFGVWEKAFF.

V is TRBV27 and J is TRBJ2-7, with a possible D match to TRBD2 (6 bases). The ends were cut back, 2 bases at V and 0 bases at J, with 14 bases in the middle. The length of the CDR3 is 16 residues. Germline loops: CDR1 MNHEY, CDR2 SMNVEV (reference sequence). This CDR3 reads CASSLTHGSSSYEQYF. The CDR3 DNA is TGTGCCAGCAGTTTAACCCACGGGAGTAGCTCCTACGAGCAGTACTTC.

V is TRBV5-1 and J is TRBJ2-3, with TRBD2 matching over 14 bases. This CDR3 has 16 residues. CDR1 is SGHRS and CDR2 is YFSETQ in the germline V gene. J lost 4 bases, V lost 3 bases, and 4 bases had no gene match. This CDR3 is CASSSGTSGSADTQYF. CDR3 coding DNA: TGCGCCAGCAGCTCAGGGACTAGCGGGAGCGCAGATACGCAGTATTTT.

The genes are TRBV4-3 and TRBJ1-1; unclear D gene. CDR1 is LGHNA and CDR2 is YSLEER in the germline V gene. CDR3 length: 13 amino acids. V was trimmed by 2 bases and J by 3 bases, leaving 7 bases between them. DNA for the CDR3: TGCGCCAGCAGCCAAAACAGATACACTGAAGCTTTCTTT. This sequence encodes CASSQNRYTEAFF.

The V and J genes are TRBV7-2 and TRBJ2-1; 13 bases fit TRBD2. The J segment lost 7 bases and the V segment lost 4 bases, leaving 7 bases of the junction unmatched. From germline, CDR1 is SGHTA and CDR2 FQGNSA. CDR3 length: 16 amino acids. CDR3 sequence reads: CASSSGTSGMGNEQFF. As DNA, the CDR3 is TGTGCCAGCAGCTCGGGGACTAGCGGGATGGGGAATGAGCAGTTCTTC. Using reference TRBV7-2 and TRBJ2-1 for the parts outside the CDR3, the full variable domain is GAGVSQSPSNKVTEKGKDVELRCDPISGHTALYWYRQSLGQGLEFLIYFQGNSAPDKSGLPSDRFSAERTGGSVSTLTIQRTQQEDSAVYLCASSSGTSGMGNEQFFGPGTRLTVL.

The gene calls are TRBV6-5 and TRBJ2-7; weak D call: TRBD1 (5 bases). The CDR3 is made up of 13 amino acids. Germline-derived CDR1 and CDR2 are MNHEY and SVGAGI. In DNA form, the CDR3 reads TGTGTCACACAAAAGGGGCCTTCCTACGAGCAGTACTTC. Its translation is CVTQKGPSYEQYF.

V gene TRBV29-1 combines with J gene TRBJ2-5; 7 positions agree with TRBD1. From germline, CDR1 is SQVTM and CDR2 ANQGSEA. The CDR3 runs 14 residues. Trimming removed 3 bases from V and 4 bases from J; junction bases left unmatched: 8. The CDR3 DNA reads TGCAGCGTTGATCTCACAGGGGCCGCAGAGACCCAGTACTTC. Protein: CSVDLTGAAETQYF. The whole variable domain, filled in from reference TRBV29-1 and TRBJ2-5, reads SAVISQKPSRDICQRGTSLTIQCQVDSQVTMMFWYRQQPGQSLTLIATANQGSEATYESGFVIDKFPISRPNLTFSTLTVSNMSPEDSSIYLCSVDLTGAAETQYFGPGTRLLVL.

This chain links TRBV18 with TRBJ2-7; 10 bases fit TRBD1. The CDR3 contains 16 residues. Germline CDR1 and CDR2: KGHSH and LQKENI. The V segment lost 0 bases and the J segment 5 bases; nucleotides outside the gene matches: 7. CDR3 bases: TGTGCCAGCTCACCACCGCGGACAGGGGGGGTAGACGAGCAGTACTTC. Protein product: CASSPPRTGGVDEQYF.

The V and J genes are TRBV6-2 or TRBV6-3 and TRBJ2-7, with 9 bases lining up with TRBD2. Germline trimming cut 2 bases from V and 6 bases from J; bases unmatched to any gene: 8. In germline, CDR1 is MNHEY, CDR2 SVGEGT. CDR3 length: 15 amino acids. CDR3 sequence: CASSYTSSGMGEQYF. The CDR3 DNA follows: TGTGCCAGCAGTTACACCTCTAGCGGGATGGGCGAGCAGTACTTC.

The genes are TRBV5-6 and TRBJ1-5; 10 nucleotides agree with TRBD1. V was pared by 3 bases and J by 3 bases, with 6 bases of the junction left unmatched. The germline V gene encodes CDR1 SGHDT and CDR2 YYEEEE. The length of the CDR3 is 16 residues. The CDR3 coding sequence is TGTGCCAGCAGCTCCCGGGACAGGGGTAACAATCAGCCCCAGCATTTT. This codes for CASSSRDRGNNQPQHF.

The chain joins TRBV7-8 to TRBJ1-5; no firm D call. Germline CDR1 reads SGHVS; CDR2 reads FQNEAQ. The CDR3 spans 14 residues. V shed 5 bases and J shed 8 bases, with 16 bases lying between them. CDR3 sequence (DNA): TGTGCCAGCAGCCCGGTCGGCGGATTAGAGCCCCAGCATTTT. Translation: CASSPVGGLEPQHF.

This clone was detected only a few times. The CDR3 DNA reads TGTGCCACCAGCCACGGCAGGGGGACAAACACTGAAGCTTTCTTT. Protein sequence: CATSHGRGTNTEAFF. This sequence joins TRBV10-3 and TRBJ1-1; 7 positions match TRBD1. Losses at the gene ends were 10 bases for V and 2 bases for J; bases not matched to a gene: 13. CDR3 length: 15 residues. Germline CDR1 and CDR2: ENHRY and SYGVKD.

The chain recombines TRBV19 with TRBJ2-6; possibly TRBD2 for D (5 bases). The CDR3 consists of 18 residues. CDR1 is LNHDA and CDR2 is SQIVND in the germline V gene (reference sequence). V dropped 2 bases and J dropped 0 bases, with 14 bases sitting between them. CDR3 coding DNA: TGTGCCAGTAGTATACTCCCCGGACTGCACTCTGGGGCCAACGTCCTGACTTTC. This codes for CASSILPGLHSGANVLTF.

The chain recombines TRBV7-8 with TRBJ2-7, with 9 bases lining up with TRBD2. The V gene's germline CDR1 is SGHVS and CDR2 FQNEAQ. The CDR3 is made up of 13 amino acids. Losses at the gene ends were 8 bases for V and 2 bases for J; bases not matched to a gene: 4. CDR3 protein: CASGSSGTYEQYF. The CDR3 DNA sequence: TGTGCCAGCGGATCTAGCGGGACCTACGAGCAGTACTTC. The full variable domain, with the rest looked up from reference TRBV7-8 and TRBJ2-7, is GAGVSQSPRYKVAKRGQDVALRCDPISGHVSLFWYQQALGQGPEFLTYFQNEAQLDKSGLPSDRFFAERPEGSVSTLKIQRTQQEDSAVYLCASGSSGTYEQYFGPGTRLTVT.

This chain uses TRBV9 with TRBJ2-1; 9 nucleotides match TRBD2. V gave up 5 bases and J gave up 4 bases; unmatched junction bases: 13. In germline, CDR1 is SGDLS, CDR2 YYNGEE. The CDR3 is 17 amino acids. CDR3 DNA sequence: TGTGCCAGCAGTCCACGGGGTAGCGGGAGCATTTACAATGAGCAGTTCTTC. It translates to CASSPRGSGSIYNEQFF.

The chain carries TRBV7-9 and TRBJ2-1, with 9 bases identical to TRBD1. The germline V gene encodes CDR1 SEHNR and CDR2 FQNEAQ (reference sequence). CDR3 length: 15 residues. The junction had 4 bases not matched to a gene; V was cut back by 1 base and J by 6 bases. The CDR3 coding sequence is TGTGCCAGCAGCTTAGTCGCGACAGGGGGCAATGAGCAGTTCTTC. Translated: CASSLVATGGNEQFF.

The gene calls are TRBV20-1 and TRBJ1-1; perhaps TRBD1 as D (5 bases). The CDR3 length is 13 residues. The germline V gene has CDR1 DFQATT and CDR2 SNEGSKA (reference sequence). Trimming cost V 3 bases and J 1 base, with 9 bases left between them. The CDR3 DNA reads TGCAGTGCTAGTGGGGCGGGGAACACTGAAGCTTTCTTT. This gives the protein CSASGAGNTEAFF.

This chain connects TRBV6-5 to TRBJ1-1; 7 bases are a match to TRBD1. V trimming: 7 bases; J trimming: 6 bases; junction bases outside the gene matches: 5. Germline-derived CDR1 and CDR2 are MNHEY and SVGAGI. The CDR3 extends over 12 amino acids. The CDR3 DNA follows: TGTGCCAGCACGACAGGGATGGCTGAAGCTTTCTTT. This codes for CASTTGMAEAFF.

The V call is TRBV6-6, the J call TRBJ2-1; no reliable D call. CDR1 MNHNY and CDR2 SVGAGI come from the germline V gene (reference sequence). The CDR3 consists of 14 residues. V gave up 0 bases and J gave up 4 bases, with 7 bases separating them. The CDR3 loop reads CASSYSRQYNEQFF. CDR3 sequence (DNA): TGTGCCAGCAGTTACTCGAGGCAGTACAATGAGCAGTTCTTC.

This clone was recorded a few times. The chain recombines TRBV6-5 with TRBJ1-6, with D possibly matching TRBD1 (6 bases). With 3 bases removed from V and 10 bases from J, the gap between germline ends came to 16 bases. In germline, CDR1 is MNHEY, CDR2 SVGAGI. This CDR3 has 15 amino acids. The CDR3 sequence is CASSYRGRGDSPLHF. The CDR3 DNA reads as TGTGCCAGCAGTTATCGGGGCAGGGGAGACTCACCCCTCCACTTT.

The genes are TRBV29-1 and TRBJ2-7, with TRBD2 as a possible D gene (5 bases). V was clipped by 3 bases and J by 1 base, with 10 bases between them. Germline assignment: CDR1 SQVTM and CDR2 ANQGSEA. CDR3 size: 13 residues. The CDR3 DNA sequence: TGCAGCGTTGATGGCGGAGGTTCCTACGAGCAGTACTTC. Translated: CSVDGGGSYEQYF.

The chain couples TRBV29-1 to TRBJ1-1, with 9 bases matching TRBD1. From germline, CDR1 is SQVTM and CDR2 ANQGSEA. Unmatched junction bases numbered 8, after V lost 7 bases and J lost 2 bases. The CDR3 runs 14 residues. The CDR3 loop reads CSAARTGVNTEAFF. In nucleotides, the CDR3 is TGCAGCGCGGCTCGGACAGGGGTAAACACTGAAGCTTTCTTT. Together with reference TRBV29-1 and TRBJ1-1, the CDR3 gives the full variable domain: SAVISQKPSRDICQRGTSLTIQCQVDSQVTMMFWYRQQPGQSLTLIATANQGSEATYESGFVIDKFPISRPNLTFSTLTVSNMSPEDSSIYLCSAARTGVNTEAFFGQGTRLTVV.

This chain joins TRBV6-5 and TRBJ1-2; D unclear. The CDR3 length is 12 residues. V was trimmed by 6 bases and J by 11 bases, leaving 16 bases between them. Germline V gene data show CDR1 as MNHEY and CDR2 as SVGAGI. In nucleotides, the CDR3 is TGTGCCAGCAGGATATACTTCCCTGCGTACACCTTC. It is translated as CASRIYFPAYTF.

The chain has TRBV28 and TRBJ1-5, with TRBD1 identical over 7 bases. Trimming at V came to 9 bases and at J to 5 bases, leaving 7 bases not matched to a gene. The germline V gene has CDR1 MDHEN and CDR2 SYDVKM. The CDR3 length is 13 residues. The CDR3 reads CASDRVTDQPQHF. CDR3 coding DNA: TGTGCCAGTGACAGGGTTACCGATCAGCCCCAGCATTTT. The full variable domain, its missing parts supplied by reference TRBV28 and TRBJ1-5, is DVKVTQSSRYLVKRTGEKVFLECVQDMDHENMFWYRQDPGLGLRLIYFSYDVKMKEKGDIPEGYSVSREKKERFSLILESASTNQTSMYLCASDRVTDQPQHFGDGTRLSIL.